This T cell receptor beta chain was observed in a study of cytomegalovirus exposure and HLA in healthy donors. Study observations and caveats: It was reported that the classifier diagnosed cytomegalovirus status with high specificity and sensitivity in both the original and validation cohorts. Most TCR sequences were rare, but some public TCRs occurred in many donors.

Germline V CDR1 and CDR2: MDHEN, SYDVKM. V lost 6 bases and J lost 2; bases outside the gene matches: 0. The CDR3 is 13 amino acids. Primers included in the PCR were 60 Vbeta and 13 Jbeta primers. Sequenced by immunoSEQ multiplex PCR; TCRdb stores in-frame clones only, minus some. The table includes some 110,000 clones, around 78% detected once. In regard to this clone: Its specificity is not known.

V is TRBV28 and J is TRBJ1-5; 8 bases match TRBD1. The sample consisted of PBMCs. This TCR derives from a male donor in good health and CMV-seronegative. The CDR3 reads CASRQGGNQPQHF. Written as DNA, the CDR3 is TGTGCCAGCAGACAGGGGGGCAATCAGCCCCAGCATTTT.